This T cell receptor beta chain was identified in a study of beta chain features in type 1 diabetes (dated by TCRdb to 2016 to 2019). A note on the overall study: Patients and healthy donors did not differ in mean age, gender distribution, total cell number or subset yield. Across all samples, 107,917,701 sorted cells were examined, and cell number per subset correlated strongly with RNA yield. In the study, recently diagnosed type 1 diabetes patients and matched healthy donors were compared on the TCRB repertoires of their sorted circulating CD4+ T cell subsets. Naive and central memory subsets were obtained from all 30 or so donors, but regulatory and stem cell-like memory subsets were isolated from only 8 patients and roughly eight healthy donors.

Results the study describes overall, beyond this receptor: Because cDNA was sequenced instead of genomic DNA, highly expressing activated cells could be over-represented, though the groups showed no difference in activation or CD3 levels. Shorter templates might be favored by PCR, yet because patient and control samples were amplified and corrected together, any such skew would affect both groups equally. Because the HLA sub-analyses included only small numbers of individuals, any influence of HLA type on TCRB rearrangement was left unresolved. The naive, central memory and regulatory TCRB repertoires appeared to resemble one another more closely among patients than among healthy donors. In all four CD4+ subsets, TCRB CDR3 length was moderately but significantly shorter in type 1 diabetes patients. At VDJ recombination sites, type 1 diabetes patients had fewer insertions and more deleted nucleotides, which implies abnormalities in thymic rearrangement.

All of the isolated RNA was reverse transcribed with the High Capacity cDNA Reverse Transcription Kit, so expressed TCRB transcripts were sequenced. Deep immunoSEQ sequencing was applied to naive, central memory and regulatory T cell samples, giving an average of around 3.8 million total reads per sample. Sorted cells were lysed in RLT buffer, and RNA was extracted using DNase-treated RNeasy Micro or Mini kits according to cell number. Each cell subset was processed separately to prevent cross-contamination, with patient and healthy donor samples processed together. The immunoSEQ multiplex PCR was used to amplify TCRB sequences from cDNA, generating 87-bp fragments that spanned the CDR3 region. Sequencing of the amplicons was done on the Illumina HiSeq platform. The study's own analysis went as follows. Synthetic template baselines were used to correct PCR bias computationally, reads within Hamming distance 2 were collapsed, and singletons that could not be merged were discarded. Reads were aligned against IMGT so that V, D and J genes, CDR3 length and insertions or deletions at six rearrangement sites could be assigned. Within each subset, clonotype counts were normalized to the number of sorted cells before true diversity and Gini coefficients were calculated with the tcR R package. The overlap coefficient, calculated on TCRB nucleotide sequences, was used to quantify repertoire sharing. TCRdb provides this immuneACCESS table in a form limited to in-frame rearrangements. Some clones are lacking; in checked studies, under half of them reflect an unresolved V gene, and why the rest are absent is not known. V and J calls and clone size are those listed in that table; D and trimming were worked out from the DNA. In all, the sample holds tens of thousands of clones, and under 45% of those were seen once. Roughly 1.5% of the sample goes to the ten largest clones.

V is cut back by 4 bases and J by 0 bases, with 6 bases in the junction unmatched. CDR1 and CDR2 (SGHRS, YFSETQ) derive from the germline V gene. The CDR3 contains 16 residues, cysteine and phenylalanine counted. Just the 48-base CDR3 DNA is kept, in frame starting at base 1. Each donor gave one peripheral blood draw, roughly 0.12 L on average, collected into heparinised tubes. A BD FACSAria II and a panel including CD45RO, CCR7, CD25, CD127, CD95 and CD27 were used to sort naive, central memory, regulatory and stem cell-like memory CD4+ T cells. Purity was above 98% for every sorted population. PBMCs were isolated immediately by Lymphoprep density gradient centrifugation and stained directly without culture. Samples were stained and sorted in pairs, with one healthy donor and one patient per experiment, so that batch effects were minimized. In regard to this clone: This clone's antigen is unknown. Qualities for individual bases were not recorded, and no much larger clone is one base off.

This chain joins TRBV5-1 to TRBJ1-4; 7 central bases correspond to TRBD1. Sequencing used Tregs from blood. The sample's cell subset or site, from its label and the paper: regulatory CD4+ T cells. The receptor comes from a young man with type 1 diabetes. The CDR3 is CASSVRGSATNEKLFF. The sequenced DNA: TGCGCCAGCAGCGTCAGGGGGAGCGCAACTAATGAAAAACTGTTTTTT.